This T cell receptor beta chain was documented in a study of cytomegalovirus exposure and HLA in healthy donors. Study-level findings and limits: Later analysis showed TCR association rates varying by HLA locus, highest for DRB1 and lowest for HLA-C.

Vbeta (60) and Jbeta (13) primers were used in the PCR. Assay used: immunoSEQ multiplex PCR; TCRdb lists only in-frame clones, some missing. The sample holds 95,000 to 150,000 clones; 15% are singletons and the top ten take 1.5% to 2%. This CDR3 has 14 amino acids. Trimming cost V 0 bases and J 7 bases; bases outside gene matches: 4. In germline, CDR1 is SGHRS, CDR2 YFSETQ. With regard to this clone: Its specificity is not known.

Sequenced input: PBMCs. This clonotype was obtained from a woman aged 18-29 years in good health and CMV-seronegative. This chain links TRBV5-1 with TRBJ1-2, with 9 bases matching TRBD1. In nucleotides, the CDR3 is TGCGCCAGCAGCTTGGAGGGACAGGGATCTGGCTACACCTTC. Its protein is CASSLEGQGSGYTF. The whole variable domain, filled in from reference TRBV5-1 and TRBJ1-2, reads KAGVTQTPRYLIKTRGQQVTLSCSPISGHRSVSWYQQTPGQGLQFLFEYFSETQRNKGNFPGRFSGRQFSNSRSEMNVSTLELGDSALYLCASSLEGQGSGYTFGSGTRLTVV.